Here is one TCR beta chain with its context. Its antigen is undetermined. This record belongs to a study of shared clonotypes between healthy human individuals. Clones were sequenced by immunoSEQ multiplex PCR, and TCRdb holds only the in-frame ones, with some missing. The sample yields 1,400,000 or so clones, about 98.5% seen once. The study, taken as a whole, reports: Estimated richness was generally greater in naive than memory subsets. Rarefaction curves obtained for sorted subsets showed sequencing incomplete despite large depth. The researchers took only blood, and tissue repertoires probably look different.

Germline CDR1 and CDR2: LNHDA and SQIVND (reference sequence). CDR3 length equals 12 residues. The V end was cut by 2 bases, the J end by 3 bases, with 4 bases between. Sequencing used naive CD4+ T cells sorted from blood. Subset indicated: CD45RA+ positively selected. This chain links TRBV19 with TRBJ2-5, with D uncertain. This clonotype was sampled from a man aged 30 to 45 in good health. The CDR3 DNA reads TGTGCCAGTAGTATACCTGAAGAGACCCAGTACTTC. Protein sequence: CASSIPEETQYF.